This T cell receptor beta chain was documented in a study of blood T cell repertoires in COVID-19. At the level of the study: Samples came from the United States, Italy and Spain, spanning acute and convalescent COVID-19. From T cells, B-cell-depleted T cells, or PBMCs came the material, which was cDNA or gDNA.

This clone was observed a handful of times. Germline CDR1 is LNHDA and CDR2 is SQIVND (reference sequence). Trimming took 2 bases from V and 2 from J, leaving 19 bases between them. There are 17 residues in the CDR3. Authors' analysis steps: Amplification of reference gene primers provided the estimated nucleated cell counts. TCRdb's table, derived via immunoSEQ multiplex PCR, lists solely in-frame clones and lacks some. That table is the source of V, J and clone size, and D and trimming were worked out from the DNA. The data contain approximately 80,000 clones, about 88% of them singletons. The chain is built from TRBV19 and TRBJ2-7, with D possibly being TRBD1 (5 bases). This TCR derives from a human donor in a cohort sampled during active COVID-19. The sample comprised peripheral blood. CDR3 nucleotides: TGTGCCAGTAGTATATGGAGTATGGGCAGGGCCGCCTACGAGCAGTACTTC. Translating gives CASSIWSMGRAAYEQYF.